The 8 T cell receptor beta chains below were found in one sample sequenced in a study of T cells in Graves' hyperthyroidism and ophthalmopathy. Amplified TCR beta CDR3 regions derived from RNA transcripts. HTBI primers were employed in a first-round RT-PCR of the TCR CDR3. TCRdb re-called the multiplex PCR reads through MiXCR, storing one row per CDR3 protein. The sample carries fewer than 900,000 distinct CDR3 sequences, 16% recorded once. Source material: blood. Source of these receptors: a man younger than 35 with Graves' hyperthyroidism.

In this sample, this clonotype turned up many times. V is TRBV6-2 or TRBV6-3 and J is TRBJ1-5; D is uncertain. V shed 6 bases and J shed 6 bases, with 12 bases lying between them. This CDR3 contains 13 residues. Germline V gene sequence: CDR1 MNHEY, CDR2 SVGEGT. The CDR3 DNA is TGTGCCAGCAGCTTCAGTTTCGCTCAGCCCCAGCATTTT. This codes for CASSFSFAQPQHF.

At least ten counts were recorded for this clonotype. CDR3 in DNA: TGTGCCATCAGTGATGTAAGGATCGAGCAGTACTTC. Translating gives CAISDVRIEQYF. The J gene is TRBJ2-7, the V gene TRBV10-3; D call uncertain. CDR1 is ENHRY and CDR2 is SYGVKD in the germline V gene. This CDR3 comprises 12 residues. V lost 3 bases to trimming and J lost 6 bases, with 9 bases between them.

Notes on this clonotype: Just one base apart from a much larger clone, this may be a read error. No conserved phenylalanine or tryptophan ends this CDR3, so it is likely a read error. This chain links TRBV6-1 with TRBJ2-4; TRBD2 matches at 7 bases. Germline loops: CDR1 MNHNS, CDR2 SASEGT. The CDR3 loop spans 15 amino acids. V was clipped by 1 base and J by 6 bases; unmatched bases: 6. The CDR3 loop is CASSEERTGGNIQYS. CDR3 nucleotide sequence: TGTGCCAGCAGTGAAGAAAGGACGGGGGGAAACATTCAGTACTCC.

Worth noting for this clonotype: Being one base from a much bigger clone, this may be a read error. The chain links TRBV2 to TRBJ1-2; D gene unclear. The germline V and J ends were trimmed by 4 bases and 8 bases, with 14 bases remaining between them. CDR1 and CDR2 from the germline V gene are SNHLY and FYNNEI. The CDR3 runs 13 residues. CDR3 region: CASSGGSGWGYTF. CDR3 DNA: TGTGCCAGCAGTGGAGGATCGGGGTGGGGCTACACCTTC.

This clonotype was counted many times. The V call is TRBV20-1, the J call TRBJ1-1; D call uncertain. Trimming removed 6 bases from V and 1 base from J, with 12 bases in between. The CDR3 spans 13 residues. Germline-derived CDR1 and CDR2 are DFQATT and SNEGSKA (reference sequence). The CDR3 sequence is CSAIWHTNTEAFF. The DNA of the CDR3 is TGCAGTGCGATTTGGCATACGAACACTGAAGCTTTCTTT.

The genes are TRBV6-2 or TRBV6-3 and TRBJ1-5, with D unresolved. The V gene's germline CDR1 is MNHEY and CDR2 SVGEGT. CDR3 length: 13 amino acids. V was cut by 4 bases and J by 4 bases, with 8 bases left in between. CDR3 coding DNA: TGTGCCAGCAGTTCCTACGGGAATCAGCCCCAGCATTTT. Protein product: CASSSYGNQPQHF.

This clonotype came up a few times. An end of the junction does not agree with germline; a read error may underlie this. V usage is TRBV10-3 and J usage is TRBJ2-3, with 7 bases lining up with TRBD2. The CDR3 loop spans 13 amino acids. Germline CDR1 is ENHRY and CDR2 is SYGVKD. CDR3 amino acids: CAGGGSGTDTQYF. The CDR3 DNA is TGCGCCGGTGGCGGGAGCGGCACGGATACGCAGTATTTT.

This clonotype was seen many times. The V and J genes are TRBV15 and TRBJ2-1; D is uncertain. The germline gives CDR1 LNHNV, CDR2 YYDKDF (reference sequence). V was cut by 2 bases and J by 5 bases, with 16 bases left in between. The CDR3 contains 16 residues. The CDR3 sequence: CATSRPPHPRDNEQFF. CDR3 nucleotides: TGTGCCACCAGCAGACCCCCCCACCCTCGGGACAATGAGCAGTTCTTC.